The 5 T cell receptor beta chains presented below share a single source sample, sequenced in a study of blood T cell repertoires in COVID-19. Clones were read by immunoSEQ multiplex PCR, and TCRdb kept only the in-frame ones, dropping some. Here the sample spans fewer than 300,000 clones, more than 70% being singletons. Sequenced sample: peripheral blood. These receptors came from a woman aged 18-29 years with acute or convalescent COVID-19.

The V and J genes are TRBV12-3 or TRBV12-4 and TRBJ2-2; 10 positions agree with TRBD2. With 10 bases clipped from V and 6 bases from J, the junction kept 5 bases outside the gene matches. The CDR3 sequence is 13 residues long. The CDR3 DNA sequence: TGTGCCACCAGACTAGCGGGTGCCGGGGAGCTGTTTTTT. Its protein is CATRLAGAGELFF.

The gene calls are TRBV21-1 and TRBJ2-7; the tabulated D call, TRBD2, remains unverified against the DNA. TRBV21-1 is a pseudogene segment. CDR3 size: 18 residues. The CDR3 loop reads CASSKVGLAGKGPYEQYF. CDR3 DNA: TGTGCCAGCAGCAAAGTAGGGCTAGCGGGAAAGGGTCCCTACGAGCAGTACTTC.

The V and J genes are TRBV30 and TRBJ2-1; D not certain. The CDR3 is made up of 13 amino acids. V was clipped by 4 bases and J by 8 bases, with 15 bases between them. Germline V gives CDR1 GTSNPN, CDR2 SVGIG (reference sequence). CDR3 protein: CAWNRRYQDEQFF. The CDR3 DNA sequence: TGTGCCTGGAATAGGCGGTATCAAGATGAGCAGTTCTTC.

The count of this clone is one. The J gene is TRBJ2-7, the V gene TRBV27; 8 bases are shared with TRBD1. The CDR3 spans 15 residues. V lost 2 bases, J lost 3 bases, and 6 bases stayed unmatched. Germline V lookup: CDR1 MNHEY, CDR2 SMNVEV (reference sequence). The CDR3 DNA reads as TGTGCCAGCAGTTTAAACCCAGGGGGCTACTACGAGCAGTACTTC. Its protein product is CASSLNPGGYYEQYF.

This chain uses TRBV30 with TRBJ1-6; D is perhaps TRBD1 (5 bases). From germline, CDR1 is GTSNPN and CDR2 SVGIG (reference sequence). Trimming removed 4 bases at V and 7 bases at J, with 11 bases between. This CDR3 spans 13 amino acids. CDR3 nucleotides: TGTGCCTGGACAGGGAACGAAAATTCACCCCTCCACTTT. Amino acids: CAWTGNENSPLHF.